Below, 7 T cell receptor beta chains from the same sample are listed, as sequenced in a study of beta chain features in type 1 diabetes. Every isolated RNA sample was fully reverse transcribed, so sequencing captured expressed TCRB transcripts. Sequencing used immunoSEQ multiplex PCR; TCRdb keeps in-frame clones, though not all of them. The sample includes about 150,000 clones, 8.5% to 12% of them seen just once. Material for sequencing was naive CD4+ T cells from blood. These receptors all come from a man aged 18 to 30 in good health.

The chain employs TRBV25-1 and TRBJ1-6; D remains unclear. CDR3 length equals 15 residues. V was pared by 8 bases and J by 5 bases, with 16 bases between. Germline-derived CDR1 and CDR2 are MGHDK and SYGVNS. CDR3 loop: CASPRRGGDNSPLHF. The CDR3 DNA follows: TGTGCCAGCCCACGGCGGGGTGGCGATAATTCACCCCTCCACTTT. The variable domain in full, with the rest retrieved from reference TRBV25-1 and TRBJ1-6, is EADIYQTPRYLVIGTGKKITLECSQTMGHDKMYWYQQDPGMELHLIHYSYGVNSTEKGDLSSESTVSRIRTEHFPLTLESARPSHTSQYLCASPRRGGDNSPLHFGNGTRLTVT.

This clone was recorded a few times. V usage is TRBV5-6 and J usage is TRBJ2-1, with 7 bases aligning to TRBD1. The CDR3 runs 13 residues. CDR1 is SGHDT, CDR2 YYEEEE, per germline. Trimming at V came to 4 bases and at J to 4 bases, leaving 2 bases not matched to a gene. CDR3 in amino acids: CASSPDRYNEQFF. In DNA form, the CDR3 reads TGTGCCAGCAGCCCGGACAGGTACAATGAGCAGTTCTTC. Looking up the rest from reference TRBV5-6 and TRBJ2-1 gives the full variable domain: DAGVTQSPTHLIKTRGQQVTLRCSPKSGHDTVSWYQQALGQGPQFIFQYYEEEERQRGNFPDRFSGHQFPNYSSELNVNALLLGDSALYLCASSPDRYNEQFFGPGTRLTVL.

This clone was picked up a small number of times. The chain links TRBV5-1 to TRBJ2-3; D possibly corresponds to TRBD2 (6 bases). This CDR3 is built from 17 residues. V shed 3 bases and J shed 1 base, with 18 bases lying between them. Germline loops: CDR1 SGHRS, CDR2 YFSETQ. The CDR3 reads CASSYGTRGRGTDTQYF. The CDR3 coding sequence is TGCGCCAGCAGCTACGGGACTCGGGGACGGGGCACAGATACGCAGTATTTT.

Here the CDR3 reads CASRFGTVQETQYF. The CDR3 region has the DNA TGTGCAAGTCGCTTTGGGACAGTTCAAGAGACCCAGTACTTC. The chain recombines TRBV12-2 with TRBJ2-5; the table's TRBD1 call for D was not verified on the DNA. TRBV12-2 is a pseudogene locus. The CDR3 has 14 amino acids.

The rearrangement uses TRBV7-2 and TRBJ2-5, with D tentatively TRBD1 (5 bases). The J call may be in error: the DNA end matches TRBJ2-7 better. The V gene's germline CDR1 is SGHTA and CDR2 FQGNSA. This CDR3 has 15 amino acids. The CDR3 loop is CASSLTPTGTYEQYF. DNA of the CDR3: TGTGCCAGCAGCTTAACCCCCACAGGAACCTACGAGCAGTACTTC.

The chain joins TRBV6-6 to TRBJ1-3; no reliable D call. The V end was cut by 2 bases, the J end by 4 bases, with 9 bases between. The CDR3 is 14 residues long. The V gene's germline CDR1 is MNHNY and CDR2 SVGAGI (reference sequence). CDR3 sequence reads: CASSYMTPGNTIYF. Written as DNA, the CDR3 is TGTGCCAGCAGTTACATGACACCAGGAAACACCATATATTTT.

This clone was found a few times. This chain joins TRBV18 and TRBJ1-6; D gene unclear. The germline V gene encodes CDR1 KGHSH and CDR2 LQKENI. CDR3 length: 13 amino acids. Trimming took 4 bases from V and 5 from J, leaving 6 bases between them. CDR3 sequence: CASSREDNSPLHF. In nucleotides, the CDR3 is TGTGCCAGCTCACGGGAGGATAATTCACCCCTCCACTTT.